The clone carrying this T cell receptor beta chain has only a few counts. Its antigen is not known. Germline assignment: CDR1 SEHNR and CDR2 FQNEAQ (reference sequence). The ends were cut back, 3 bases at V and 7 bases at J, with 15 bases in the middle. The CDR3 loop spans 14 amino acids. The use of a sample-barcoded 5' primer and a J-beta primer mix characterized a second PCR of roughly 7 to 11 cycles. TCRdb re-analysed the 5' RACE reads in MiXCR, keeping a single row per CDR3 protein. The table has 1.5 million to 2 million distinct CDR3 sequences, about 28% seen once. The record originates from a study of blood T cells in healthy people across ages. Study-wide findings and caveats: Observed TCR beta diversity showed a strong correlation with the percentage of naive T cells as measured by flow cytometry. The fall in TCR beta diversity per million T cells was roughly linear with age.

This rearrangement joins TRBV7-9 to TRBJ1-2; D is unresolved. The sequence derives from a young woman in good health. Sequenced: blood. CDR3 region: CASSFQTGEGGYTF. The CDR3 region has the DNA TGTGCCAGCAGCTTCCAGACTGGAGAGGGTGGCTACACCTTC. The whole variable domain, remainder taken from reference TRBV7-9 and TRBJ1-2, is DTGVSQNPRHKITKRGQNVTFRCDPISEHNRLYWYRQTLGQGPEFLTYFQNEAQLEKSRLLSDRFSAERPKGSFSTLEIQRTEQGDSAMYLCASSFQTGEGGYTFGSGTRLTVV.